This TCR beta chain was recorded in a study of T cell responses to AZD1222 COVID-19 vaccine. Study-wide background: It was second doses at about 4 or about 12 weeks that were pooled.

From germline, CDR1 is SEHNR and CDR2 FQNEAQ (reference sequence). V lost 7 bases to trimming and J lost 0 bases, with 13 bases between them. The CDR3 totals 14 residues. Profiled with immunoSEQ multiplex PCR; TCRdb holds only in-frame clones, not every one. In the table there are tens of thousands of clones, 90% of which are singletons. The sequence was collected from an adult in good health. Here the sequenced sample was peripheral blood, taken on day 0 of AZD1222 vaccination. The chain is built from TRBV7-9 and TRBJ2-7, with D possibly matching TRBD1 (5 bases). CDR3 amino acids: CASTPPDSSYEQYF. The CDR3 DNA reads TGTGCCAGCACCCCTCCCGACAGCTCCTACGAGCAGTACTTC.